This T cell receptor (beta chain) was sequenced during a study of identical twins. The CDR3 sequence is 9 residues long. Germline V gene sequence: CDR1 SQVTM, CDR2 ANQGSEA. V gave up 3 bases and J gave up 8 bases, with 4 bases separating them. TCRdb passed the 5' RACE reads through MiXCR, listing each CDR3 protein once. Found here are about 660,000 distinct CDR3 sequences, 8.6% of them singletons; the top ten hold around 0.95%. Concerning this clonotype itself: This may stem from a read error, because a much larger clone lies one nucleotide away.

Separately, the same data were catalogued under a study of yellow fever vaccine responses in identical twins.

The receptor comes from a woman aged 18 to 35 in good health. The chain joins TRBV29-1 to TRBJ1-2, with no clear D. Sequenced: PBMCs. The CDR3 sequence is CSVDEGYTF. Written as DNA, the CDR3 is TGCAGCGTTGACGAGGGCTACACCTTC.